A selection of T cell receptor beta chains follows, all from one sample in a study of T cell changes during pregnancy in multiple sclerosis. Only in-frame clones appear in the TCRdb table, and some are missing; sequencing was by immunoSEQ multiplex PCR. The sample carries about 61,000 clones, about nine tenths recorded once. The sequenced sample was peripheral blood, obtained in the first trimester of pregnancy. The source of these receptors is a female donor in good health, enrolled as a control in a pregnancy study. Each CDR3 is given without its conserved first and last residue. D genes are given only for firm matches.

V gene,J gene,D gene,CDR3 protein
TRBV9,TRBJ1-5,TRBD1,ASSADRGGQPQH
TRBV5-1,TRBJ2-2,TRBD1,ASSLGQGNTGELF
TRBV30,TRBJ1-2,NA,AWTPERHGYT
TRBV5-4,TRBJ2-7,TRBD1,ASSRPGSQGASEQY
TRBV4-3,TRBJ1-3,TRBD1,ASSQADRETGNTIY
TRBV11-2,TRBJ1-1,NA,ASSIRGTEAF
TRBV10-3,TRBJ1-1,TRBD1,ATLGSRGGQGFPEAF
TRBV6-1,TRBJ2-7,NA,ASSEIEDTYEQY
TRBV7-3,TRBJ2-3,NA,ASSFGQGPRVGTDTQY
TRBV27,TRBJ1-1,NA,ASSRGAKAF
TRBV5-6,TRBJ1-5,NA,ASSLFPLSQPQH
TRBV10-3,TRBJ2-2,NA,AISESITTAGNTGELF
TRBV5-1,TRBJ1-2,NA,ASSRARPGASRHGYT
TRBV5-6,TRBJ1-2,TRBD1,ASSWTGDYDYGYT
TRBV6-5,TRBJ1-1,NA,ASKIGTPMNTEAF
TRBV4-2,TRBJ2-1,NA,ASSQDLDPGGQF
TRBV9,TRBJ2-3,TRBD1,ASSVAGQGVSTDTQY
TRBV7-6,TRBJ2-1,NA,ASSLTRDTINGARNEQF
TRBV7-8,TRBJ1-1,NA,ASSLAHLGAPSTEAF
TRBV30,TRBJ1-5,NA,AWRGLGGNQPQH
TRBV4-1,TRBJ2-7,TRBD1,ASSQDPPTGMLSYEQY
TRBV2,TRBJ1-4,NA,ASSRSGLDEKLF
TRBV19,TRBJ1-1,NA,ASSIGGRVSTEAF
TRBV4-3,TRBJ2-1,NA,ASSRGGTAYNEQF
TRBV5-6,TRBJ1-1,TRBD1,ASILTGATEAF
TRBV11-3,TRBJ1-2,NA,ASSLVYSTYGYT
TRBV7-2,TRBJ1-1,NA,ASSLSTGNTEAF
TRBV6-6,TRBJ2-1,NA,ASSSRTPAYNEQF
TRBV5-1,TRBJ2-3,NA,ASEGGRDTQY